The TCR beta chain under discussion was sequenced for a study of blood T cell repertoires in COVID-19. Germline lookup yields CDR1 MNHNY and CDR2 SVGAGI (reference sequence). The CDR3 is 13 residues long. Between the trimmed V and J ends, which lost 7 bases and 9 bases, there was a span of 16 bases. Generated by immunoSEQ multiplex PCR, the TCRdb table keeps only in-frame clones and is missing some. The sample has under 150,000 clones, about 85% seen once. Sequencing used peripheral blood. The TCR comes from a human donor in a cohort sampled during active COVID-19. This sequence joins TRBV6-6 and TRBJ2-1; the D gene is possibly TRBD2 (6 bases). Written as DNA, the CDR3 is TGTGCCAGCACCCCCCGACCCGGGGGTGAGCAGTTCTTC. This translates into CASTPRPGGEQFF.